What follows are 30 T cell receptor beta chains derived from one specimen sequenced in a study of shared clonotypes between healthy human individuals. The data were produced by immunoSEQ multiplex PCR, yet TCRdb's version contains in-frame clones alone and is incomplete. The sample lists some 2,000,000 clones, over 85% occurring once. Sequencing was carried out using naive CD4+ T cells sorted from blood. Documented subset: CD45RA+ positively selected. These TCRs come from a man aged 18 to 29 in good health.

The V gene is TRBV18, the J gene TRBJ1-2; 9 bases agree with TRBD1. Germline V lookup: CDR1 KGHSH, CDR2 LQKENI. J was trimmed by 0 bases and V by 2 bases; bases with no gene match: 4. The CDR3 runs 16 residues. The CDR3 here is CASSPGTGTTNYGYTF. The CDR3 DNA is TGTGCCAGCTCACCAGGGACAGGGACTACTAACTATGGCTACACCTTC.

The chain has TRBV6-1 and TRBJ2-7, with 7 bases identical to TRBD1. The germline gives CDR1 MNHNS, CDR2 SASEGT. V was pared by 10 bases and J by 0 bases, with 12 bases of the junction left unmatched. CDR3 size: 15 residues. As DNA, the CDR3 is TGTGCCATCTTCAGGCCTGGGACAGTCTCCTACGAGCAGTACTTC. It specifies CAIFRPGTVSYEQYF.

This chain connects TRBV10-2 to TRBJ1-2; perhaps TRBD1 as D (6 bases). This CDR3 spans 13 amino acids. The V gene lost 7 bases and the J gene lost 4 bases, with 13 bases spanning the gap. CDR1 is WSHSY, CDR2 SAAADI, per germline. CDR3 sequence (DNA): TGCGCCAGCACCAAACAGGGCTTCTATGGCTACACCTTC. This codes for CASTKQGFYGYTF.

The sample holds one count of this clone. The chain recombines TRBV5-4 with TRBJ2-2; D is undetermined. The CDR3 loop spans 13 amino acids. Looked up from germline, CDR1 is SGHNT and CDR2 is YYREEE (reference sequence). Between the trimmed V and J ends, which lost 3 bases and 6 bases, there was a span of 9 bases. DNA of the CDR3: TGTGCCAGCAGCTGGCCTTCCTCCGGGGAGCTGTTTTTT. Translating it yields CASSWPSSGELFF.

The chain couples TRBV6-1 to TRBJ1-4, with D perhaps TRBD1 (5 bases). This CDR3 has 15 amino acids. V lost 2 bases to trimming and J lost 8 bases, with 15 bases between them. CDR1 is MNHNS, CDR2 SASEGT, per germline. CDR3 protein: CASSESGAGREKLFF. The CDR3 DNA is TGTGCCAGCAGTGAATCGGGCGCGGGGCGGGAAAAACTGTTTTTT.

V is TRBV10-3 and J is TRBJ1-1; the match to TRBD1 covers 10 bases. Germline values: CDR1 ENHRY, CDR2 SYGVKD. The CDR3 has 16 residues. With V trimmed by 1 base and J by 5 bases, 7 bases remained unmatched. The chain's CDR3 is CAISEWGQGSVTEAFF. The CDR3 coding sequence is TGTGCCATCAGTGAGTGGGGACAGGGGTCTGTTACTGAAGCTTTCTTT.

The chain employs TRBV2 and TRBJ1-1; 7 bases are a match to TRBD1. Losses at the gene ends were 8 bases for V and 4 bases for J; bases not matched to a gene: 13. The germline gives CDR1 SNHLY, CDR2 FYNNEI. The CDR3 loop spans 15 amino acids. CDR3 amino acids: CASGIRQGSGTEAFF. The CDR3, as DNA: TGTGCCAGCGGTATTCGACAGGGCTCGGGCACTGAAGCTTTCTTT.

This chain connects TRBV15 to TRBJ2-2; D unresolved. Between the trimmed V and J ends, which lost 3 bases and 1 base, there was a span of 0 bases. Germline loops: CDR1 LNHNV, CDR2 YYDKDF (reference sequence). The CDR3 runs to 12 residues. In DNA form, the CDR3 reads TGTGCCACCAGCAGGAACACCGGGGAGCTGTTTTTT. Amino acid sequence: CATSRNTGELFF. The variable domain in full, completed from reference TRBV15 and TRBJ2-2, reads DAMVIQNPRYQVTQFGKPVTLSCSQTLNHNVMYWYQQKSSQAPKLLFHYYDKDFNNEADTPDNFQSRRPNTSFCFLDIRSPGLGDTAMYLCATSRNTGELFFGEGSRLTVL.

This chain's CDR3 is CATSTLAYNEQFF. CDR3 DNA sequence: TGTGCCACCAGCACACTAGCTTACAATGAGCAGTTCTTC. The chain links TRBV15 to TRBJ2-1, with a tentative D call TRBD2 (6 bases). Trimming stripped 4 bases from V and 4 bases from J, with 8 bases between. The CDR3 runs to 13 residues. The germline V gene has CDR1 LNHNV and CDR2 YYDKDF (reference sequence). The complete variable domain, with remaining parts taken from reference TRBV15 and TRBJ2-1, reads DAMVIQNPRYQVTQFGKPVTLSCSQTLNHNVMYWYQQKSSQAPKLLFHYYDKDFNNEADTPDNFQSRRPNTSFCFLDIRSPGLGDTAMYLCATSTLAYNEQFFGPGTRLTVL.

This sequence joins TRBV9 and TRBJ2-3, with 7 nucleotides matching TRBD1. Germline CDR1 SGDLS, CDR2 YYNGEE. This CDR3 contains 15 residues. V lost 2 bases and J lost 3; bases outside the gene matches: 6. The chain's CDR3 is CASSVTGVGTDTQYF. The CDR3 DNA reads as TGTGCCAGCAGCGTCACAGGGGTGGGGACAGATACGCAGTATTTT.

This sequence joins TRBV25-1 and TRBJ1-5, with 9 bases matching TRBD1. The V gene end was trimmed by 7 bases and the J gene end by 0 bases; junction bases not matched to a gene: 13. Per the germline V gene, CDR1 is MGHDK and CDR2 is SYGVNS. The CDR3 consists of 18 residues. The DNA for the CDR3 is TGTGCCAGCAACCTGACAGGGGGGAGGCGCTGTAGCAATCAGCCCCAGCATTTT. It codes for CASNLTGGRRCSNQPQHF.

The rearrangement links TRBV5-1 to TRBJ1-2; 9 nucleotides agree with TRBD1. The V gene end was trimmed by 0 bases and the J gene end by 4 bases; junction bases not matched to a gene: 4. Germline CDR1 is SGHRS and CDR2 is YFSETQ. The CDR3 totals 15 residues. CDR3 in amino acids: CASSLDGTGPYGYTF. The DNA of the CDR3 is TGCGCCAGCAGCTTGGACGGGACAGGGCCCTATGGCTACACCTTC.

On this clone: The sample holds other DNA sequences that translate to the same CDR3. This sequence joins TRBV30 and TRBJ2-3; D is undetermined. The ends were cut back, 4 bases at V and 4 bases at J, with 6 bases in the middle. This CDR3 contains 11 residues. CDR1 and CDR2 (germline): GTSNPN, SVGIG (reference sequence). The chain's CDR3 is CAWTISDTQYF. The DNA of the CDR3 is TGTGCCTGGACTATATCAGATACGCAGTATTTT.

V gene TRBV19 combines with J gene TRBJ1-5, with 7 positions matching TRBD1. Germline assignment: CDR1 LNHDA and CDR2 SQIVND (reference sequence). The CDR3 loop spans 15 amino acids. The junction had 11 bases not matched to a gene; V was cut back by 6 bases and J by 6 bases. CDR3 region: CASSNPQGTGQPQHF. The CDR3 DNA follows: TGTGCCAGTAGCAACCCACAGGGGACGGGTCAGCCCCAGCATTTT.

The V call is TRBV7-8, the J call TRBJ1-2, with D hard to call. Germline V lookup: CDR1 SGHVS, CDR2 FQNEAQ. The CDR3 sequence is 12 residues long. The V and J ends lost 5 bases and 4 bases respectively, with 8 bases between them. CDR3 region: CASSPLFYGYTF. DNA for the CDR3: TGTGCCAGCAGCCCGCTTTTCTATGGCTACACCTTC.

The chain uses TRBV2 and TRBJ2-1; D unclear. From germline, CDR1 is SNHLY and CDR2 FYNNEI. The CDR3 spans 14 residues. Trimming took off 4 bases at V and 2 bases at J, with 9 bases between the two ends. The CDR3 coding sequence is TGTGCCAGCAGTGGGGATAGCCCCTACAATGAGCAGTTCTTC. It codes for CASSGDSPYNEQFF.

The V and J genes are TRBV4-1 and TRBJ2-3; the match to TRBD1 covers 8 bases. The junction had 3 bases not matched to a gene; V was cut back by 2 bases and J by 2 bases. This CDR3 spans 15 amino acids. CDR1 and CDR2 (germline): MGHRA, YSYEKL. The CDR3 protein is CASSQRTGTTDTQYF. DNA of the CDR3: TGCGCCAGCAGCCAACGGACAGGGACCACAGATACGCAGTATTTT.

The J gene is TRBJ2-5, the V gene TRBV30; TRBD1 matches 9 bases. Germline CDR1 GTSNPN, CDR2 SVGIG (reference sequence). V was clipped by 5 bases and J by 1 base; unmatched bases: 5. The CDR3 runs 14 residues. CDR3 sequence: CAWEQGASQETQYF. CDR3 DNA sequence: TGTGCCTGGGAACAGGGGGCGTCCCAAGAGACCCAGTACTTC.

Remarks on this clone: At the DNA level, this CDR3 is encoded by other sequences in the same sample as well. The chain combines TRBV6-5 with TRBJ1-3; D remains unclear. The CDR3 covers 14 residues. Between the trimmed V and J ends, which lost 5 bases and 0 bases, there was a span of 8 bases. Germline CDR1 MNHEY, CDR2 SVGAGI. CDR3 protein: CASSRTSSGNTIYF. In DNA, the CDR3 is TGTGCCAGCAGTCGAACTAGCTCTGGAAACACCATATATTTT.

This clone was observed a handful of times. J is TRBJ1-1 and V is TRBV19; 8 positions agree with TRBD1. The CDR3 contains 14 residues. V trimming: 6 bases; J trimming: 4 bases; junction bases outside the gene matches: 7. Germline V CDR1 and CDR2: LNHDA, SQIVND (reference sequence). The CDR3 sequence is CASRSRTGITEAFF. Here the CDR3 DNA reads TGTGCCAGTAGGTCCCGGACAGGGATCACTGAAGCTTTCTTT.

DNA for the CDR3: TGCAGTGCTGAAAAGGGCCATGGCTACACCTTC. Its translation is CSAEKGHGYTF. The chain carries TRBV20-1 and TRBJ1-2; D remains ambiguous. This CDR3 has 11 amino acids. Trimming left V 5 bases short and J 6 bases short, with 10 bases between. Germline V gives CDR1 DFQATT, CDR2 SNEGSKA (reference sequence).

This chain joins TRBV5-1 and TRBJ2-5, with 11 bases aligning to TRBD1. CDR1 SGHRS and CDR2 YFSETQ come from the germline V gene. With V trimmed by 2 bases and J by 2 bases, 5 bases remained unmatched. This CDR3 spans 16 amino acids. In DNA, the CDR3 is TGCGCCAGCAGCTTAACCGGGACAGGGGGTCAAGAGACCCAGTACTTC. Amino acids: CASSLTGTGGQETQYF.

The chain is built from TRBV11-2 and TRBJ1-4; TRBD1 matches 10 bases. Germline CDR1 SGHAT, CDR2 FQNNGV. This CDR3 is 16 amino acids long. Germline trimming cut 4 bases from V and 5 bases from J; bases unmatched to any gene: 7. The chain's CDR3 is CASSSGTGVTNEKLFF. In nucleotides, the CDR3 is TGTGCCAGCAGCTCCGGGACAGGGGTCACGAATGAAAAACTGTTTTTT.

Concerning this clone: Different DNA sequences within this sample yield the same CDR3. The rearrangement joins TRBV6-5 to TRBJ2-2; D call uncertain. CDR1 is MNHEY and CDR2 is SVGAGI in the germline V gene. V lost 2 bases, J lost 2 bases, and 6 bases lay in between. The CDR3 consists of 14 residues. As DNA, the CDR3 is TGTGCCAGCAGTTACGGGCCCAACACCGGGGAGCTGTTTTTT. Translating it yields CASSYGPNTGELFF.

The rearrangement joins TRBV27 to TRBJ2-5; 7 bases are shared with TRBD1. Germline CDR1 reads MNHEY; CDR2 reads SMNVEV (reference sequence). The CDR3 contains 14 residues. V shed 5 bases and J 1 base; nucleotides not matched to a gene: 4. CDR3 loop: CASSRGQAQETQYF. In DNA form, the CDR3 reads TGTGCCAGCAGTCGAGGACAGGCCCAAGAGACCCAGTACTTC.

The CDR3 is CASSLPDREMRKAWNTIYF. The CDR3 DNA is TGTGCCAGCAGCTTACCGGACAGGGAGATGAGGAAGGCCTGGAACACCATATATTTT. The rearrangement joins TRBV7-9 to TRBJ1-3; 8 nucleotides match TRBD1. The CDR3 loop spans 19 amino acids. The ends lost 2 bases at V and 7 bases at J; junction bases unmatched: 19. Germline-derived CDR1 and CDR2 are SEHNR and FQNEAQ (reference sequence).

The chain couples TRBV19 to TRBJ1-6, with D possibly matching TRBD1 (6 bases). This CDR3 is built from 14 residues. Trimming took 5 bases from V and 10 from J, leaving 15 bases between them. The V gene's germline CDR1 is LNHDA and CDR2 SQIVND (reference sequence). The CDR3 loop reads CASSPSRTESPLHF. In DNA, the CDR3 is TGTGCCAGTAGTCCCTCCCGGACAGAATCACCCCTCCACTTT.

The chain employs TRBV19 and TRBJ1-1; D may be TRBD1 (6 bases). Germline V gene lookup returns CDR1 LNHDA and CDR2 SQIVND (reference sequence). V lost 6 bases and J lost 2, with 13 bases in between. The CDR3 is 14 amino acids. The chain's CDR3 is CASRTGTSNTEAFF. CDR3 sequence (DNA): TGTGCCAGTAGGACCGGGACATCAAACACTGAAGCTTTCTTT.

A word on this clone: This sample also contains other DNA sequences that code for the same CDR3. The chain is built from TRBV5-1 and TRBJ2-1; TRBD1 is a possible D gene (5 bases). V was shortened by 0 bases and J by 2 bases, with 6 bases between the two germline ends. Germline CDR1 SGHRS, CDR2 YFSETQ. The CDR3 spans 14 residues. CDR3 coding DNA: TGCGCCAGCAGCTTGGCAGGGCCCTACAATGAGCAGTTCTTC. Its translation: CASSLAGPYNEQFF.

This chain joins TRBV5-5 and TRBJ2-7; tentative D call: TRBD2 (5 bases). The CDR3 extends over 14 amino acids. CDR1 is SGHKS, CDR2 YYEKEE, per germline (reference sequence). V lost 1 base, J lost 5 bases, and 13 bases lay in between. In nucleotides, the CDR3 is TGTGCCAGCAGCTTGTGGAGGAAGGTCGACGAGCAGTACTTC. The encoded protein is CASSLWRKVDEQYF.